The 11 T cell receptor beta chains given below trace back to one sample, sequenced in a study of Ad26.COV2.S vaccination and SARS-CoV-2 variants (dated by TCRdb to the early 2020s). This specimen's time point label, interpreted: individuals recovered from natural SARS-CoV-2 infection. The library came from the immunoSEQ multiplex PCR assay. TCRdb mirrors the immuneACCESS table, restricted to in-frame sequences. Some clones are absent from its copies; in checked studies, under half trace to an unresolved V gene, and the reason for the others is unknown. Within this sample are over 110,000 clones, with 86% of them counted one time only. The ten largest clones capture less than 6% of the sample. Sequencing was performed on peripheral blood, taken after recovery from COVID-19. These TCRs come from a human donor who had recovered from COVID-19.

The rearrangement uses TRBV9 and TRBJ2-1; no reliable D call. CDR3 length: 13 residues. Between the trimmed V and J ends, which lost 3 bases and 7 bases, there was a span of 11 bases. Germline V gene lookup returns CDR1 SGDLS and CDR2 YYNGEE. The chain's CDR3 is CASSAWEGNEQFF. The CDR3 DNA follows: TGTGCCAGCAGCGCCTGGGAAGGTAATGAGCAGTTCTTC.

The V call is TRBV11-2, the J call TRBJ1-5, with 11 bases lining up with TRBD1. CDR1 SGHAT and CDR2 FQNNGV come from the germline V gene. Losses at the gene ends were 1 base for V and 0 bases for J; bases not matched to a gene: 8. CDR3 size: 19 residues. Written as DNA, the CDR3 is TGTGCCAGCAGCTTAGTGCGGGACAGGGGGGTAAATAGCAATCAGCCCCAGCATTTT. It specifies CASSLVRDRGVNSNQPQHF.

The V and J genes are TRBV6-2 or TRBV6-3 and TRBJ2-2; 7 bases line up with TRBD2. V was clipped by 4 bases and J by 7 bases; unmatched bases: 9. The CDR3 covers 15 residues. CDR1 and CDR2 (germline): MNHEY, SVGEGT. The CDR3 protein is CASSFGGSVLGELFF. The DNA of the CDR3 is TGTGCCAGCAGTTTCGGGGGGTCGGTTCTCGGGGAGCTGTTTTTT.

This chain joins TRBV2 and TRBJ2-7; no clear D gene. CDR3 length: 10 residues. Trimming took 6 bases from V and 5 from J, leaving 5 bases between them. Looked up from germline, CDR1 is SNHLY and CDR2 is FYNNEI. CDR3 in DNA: TGTGCCAGCAGGCGGAACGAGCAGTACTTC. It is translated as CASRRNEQYF.

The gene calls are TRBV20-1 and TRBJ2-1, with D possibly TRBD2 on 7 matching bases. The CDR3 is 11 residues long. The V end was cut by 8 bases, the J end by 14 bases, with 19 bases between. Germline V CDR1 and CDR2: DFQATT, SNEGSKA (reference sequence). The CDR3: CSPSQRDTEFF. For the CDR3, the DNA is TGCAGTCCATCCCAGCGGGACACGGAGTTCTTC.

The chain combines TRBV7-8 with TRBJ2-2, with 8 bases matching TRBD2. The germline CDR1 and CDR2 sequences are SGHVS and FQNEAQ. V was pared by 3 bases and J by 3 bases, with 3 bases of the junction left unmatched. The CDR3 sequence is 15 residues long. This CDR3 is CASSFRGGDTGELFF. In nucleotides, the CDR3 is TGTGCCAGCAGCTTCCGGGGGGGCGACACCGGGGAGCTGTTTTTT.

CDR3: CASPFGTPDSYEQYF. In DNA form, the CDR3 reads TGTGCCAGCCCCTTTGGGACACCGGATTCCTACGAGCAGTACTTC. This chain uses TRBV3-1 (or the pseudogene TRBV3-2) with TRBJ2-7; maybe TRBD1 (6 bases). Trimming removed 8 bases from V and 1 base from J, with 18 bases in between. The CDR3 spans 15 residues. Germline assignment: CDR1 LGHDT and CDR2 YNNKEL (reference sequence).

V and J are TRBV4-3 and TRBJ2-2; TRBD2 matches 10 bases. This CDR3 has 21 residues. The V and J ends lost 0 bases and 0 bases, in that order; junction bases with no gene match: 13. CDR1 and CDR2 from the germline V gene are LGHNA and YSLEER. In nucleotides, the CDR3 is TGCGCCAGCAGCCAAGATATCGACTTACTAGCGGGGACTACGAACACCGGGGAGCTGTTTTTT. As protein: CASSQDIDLLAGTTNTGELFF.

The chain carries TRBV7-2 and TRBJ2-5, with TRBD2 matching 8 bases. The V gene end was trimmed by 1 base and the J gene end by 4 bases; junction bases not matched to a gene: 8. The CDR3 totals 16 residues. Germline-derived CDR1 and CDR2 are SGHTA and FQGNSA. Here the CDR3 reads CASSLERGGPGETQYF. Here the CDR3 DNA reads TGTGCCAGCAGCTTAGAACGGGGGGGGCCGGGAGAGACCCAGTACTTC.

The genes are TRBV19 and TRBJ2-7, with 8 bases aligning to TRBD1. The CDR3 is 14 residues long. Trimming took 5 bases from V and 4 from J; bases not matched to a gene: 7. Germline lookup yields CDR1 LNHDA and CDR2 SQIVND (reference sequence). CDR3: CASSVGQGVYEQYF. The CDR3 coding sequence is TGTGCCAGTAGTGTTGGACAGGGTGTATACGAGCAGTACTTC.

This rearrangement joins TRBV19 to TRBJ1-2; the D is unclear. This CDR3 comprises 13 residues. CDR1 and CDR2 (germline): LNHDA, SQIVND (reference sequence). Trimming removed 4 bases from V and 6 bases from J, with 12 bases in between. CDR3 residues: CASSRVAADGYTF. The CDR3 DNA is TGTGCCAGTAGTAGGGTAGCGGCGGATGGCTACACCTTC.